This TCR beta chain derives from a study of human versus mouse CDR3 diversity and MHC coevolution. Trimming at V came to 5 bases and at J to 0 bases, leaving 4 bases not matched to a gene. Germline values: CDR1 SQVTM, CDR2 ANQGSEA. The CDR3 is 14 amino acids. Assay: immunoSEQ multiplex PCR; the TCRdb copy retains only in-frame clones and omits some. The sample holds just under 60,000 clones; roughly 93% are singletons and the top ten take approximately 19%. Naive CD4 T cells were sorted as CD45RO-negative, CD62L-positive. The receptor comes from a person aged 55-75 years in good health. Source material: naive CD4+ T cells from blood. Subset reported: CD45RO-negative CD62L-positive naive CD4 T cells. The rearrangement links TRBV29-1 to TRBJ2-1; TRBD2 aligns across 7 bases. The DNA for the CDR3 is TGCAGCGTTACGGGCGGGGGCTCCTACAATGAGCAGTTCTTC. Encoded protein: CSVTGGGSYNEQFF.